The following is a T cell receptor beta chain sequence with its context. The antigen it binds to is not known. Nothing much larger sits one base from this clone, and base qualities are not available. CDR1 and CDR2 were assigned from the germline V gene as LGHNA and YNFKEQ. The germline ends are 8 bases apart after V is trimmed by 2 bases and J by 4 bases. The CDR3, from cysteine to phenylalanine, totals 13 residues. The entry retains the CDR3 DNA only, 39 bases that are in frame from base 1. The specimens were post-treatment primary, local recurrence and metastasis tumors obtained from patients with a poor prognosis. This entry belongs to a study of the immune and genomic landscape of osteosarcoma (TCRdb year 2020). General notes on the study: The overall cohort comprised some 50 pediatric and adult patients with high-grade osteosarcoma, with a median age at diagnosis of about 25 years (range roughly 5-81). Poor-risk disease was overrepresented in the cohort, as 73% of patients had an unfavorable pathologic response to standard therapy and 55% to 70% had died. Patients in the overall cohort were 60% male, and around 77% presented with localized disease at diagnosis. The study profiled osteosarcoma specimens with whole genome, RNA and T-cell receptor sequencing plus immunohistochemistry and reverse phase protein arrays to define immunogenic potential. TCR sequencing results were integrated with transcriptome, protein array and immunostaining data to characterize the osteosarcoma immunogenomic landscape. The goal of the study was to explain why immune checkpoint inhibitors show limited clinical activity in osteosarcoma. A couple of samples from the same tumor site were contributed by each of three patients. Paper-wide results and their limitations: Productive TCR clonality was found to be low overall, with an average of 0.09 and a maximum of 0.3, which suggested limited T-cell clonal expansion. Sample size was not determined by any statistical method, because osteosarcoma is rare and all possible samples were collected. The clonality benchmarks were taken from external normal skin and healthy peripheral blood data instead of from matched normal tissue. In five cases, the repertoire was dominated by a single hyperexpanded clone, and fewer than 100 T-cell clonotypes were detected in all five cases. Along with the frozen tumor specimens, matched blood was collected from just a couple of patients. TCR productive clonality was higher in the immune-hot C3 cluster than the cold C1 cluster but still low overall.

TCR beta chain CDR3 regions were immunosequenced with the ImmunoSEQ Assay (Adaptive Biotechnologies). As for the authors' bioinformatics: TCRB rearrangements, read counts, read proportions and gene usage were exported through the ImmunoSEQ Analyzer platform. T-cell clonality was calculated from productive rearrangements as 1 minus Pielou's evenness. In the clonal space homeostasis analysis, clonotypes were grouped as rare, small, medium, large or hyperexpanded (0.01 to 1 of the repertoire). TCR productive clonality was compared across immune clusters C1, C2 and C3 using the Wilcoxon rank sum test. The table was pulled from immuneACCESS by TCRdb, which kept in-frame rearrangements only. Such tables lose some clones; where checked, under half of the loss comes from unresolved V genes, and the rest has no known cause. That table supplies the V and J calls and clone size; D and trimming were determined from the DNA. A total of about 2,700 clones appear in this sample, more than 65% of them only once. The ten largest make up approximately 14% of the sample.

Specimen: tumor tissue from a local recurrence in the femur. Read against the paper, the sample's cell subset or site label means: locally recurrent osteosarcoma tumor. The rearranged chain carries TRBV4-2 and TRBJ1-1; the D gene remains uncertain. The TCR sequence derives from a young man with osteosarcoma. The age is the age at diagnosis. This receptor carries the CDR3 CASSQSRGTEAFF. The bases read TGTGCCAGCAGCCAATCAAGAGGCACTGAAGCTTTCTTT.